This T cell receptor beta chain is drawn from a study of shared clonotypes between healthy human individuals. Losses at the gene ends were 3 bases for V and 6 bases for J; bases not matched to a gene: 5. CDR3 length equals 14 residues. Germline V gene data show CDR1 as ENHRY and CDR2 as SYGVKD. The data were produced by immunoSEQ multiplex PCR, yet TCRdb's version contains in-frame clones alone and is incomplete. The sample holds over 400,000 clones, 60% to 80% seen once. J is TRBJ1-5 and V is TRBV10-3; 7 positions agree with TRBD1. The sequence derives from a woman aged 40 to 49 in good health. Some clones in this sample may be carry-over from other donors' samples. Material for sequencing was PBMCs. In nucleotides, the CDR3 is TGTGCCATCAGTGAAACAGGGGTGGGTCAGCCCCAGCATTTT. This encodes CAISETGVGQPQHF.